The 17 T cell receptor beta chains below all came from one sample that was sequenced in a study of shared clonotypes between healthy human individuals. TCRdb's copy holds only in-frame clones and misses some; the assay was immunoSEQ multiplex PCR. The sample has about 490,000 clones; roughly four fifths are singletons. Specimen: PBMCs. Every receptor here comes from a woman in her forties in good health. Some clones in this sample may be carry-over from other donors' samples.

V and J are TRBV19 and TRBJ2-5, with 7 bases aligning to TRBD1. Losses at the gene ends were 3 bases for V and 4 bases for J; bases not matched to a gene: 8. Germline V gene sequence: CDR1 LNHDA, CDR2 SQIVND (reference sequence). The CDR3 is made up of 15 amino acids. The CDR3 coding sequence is TGTGCCAGTAGTATCCGACAGGGTCGGGGAGAGACCCAGTACTTC. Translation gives CASSIRQGRGETQYF.

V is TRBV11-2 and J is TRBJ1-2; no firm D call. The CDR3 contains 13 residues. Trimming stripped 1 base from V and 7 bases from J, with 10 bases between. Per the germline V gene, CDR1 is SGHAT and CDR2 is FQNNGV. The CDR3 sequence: CASSLAGFGGYTF. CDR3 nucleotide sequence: TGTGCCAGCAGCTTAGCAGGATTCGGTGGCTACACCTTC.

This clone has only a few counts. In DNA form, the CDR3 reads TGCAGCGTTGACGCAGGGGGTGGCGAGCAGTACTTC. Protein sequence: CSVDAGGGEQYF. V usage is TRBV29-1 and J usage is TRBJ2-7; TRBD1 matches at 7 bases. This CDR3 contains 12 residues. The J segment lost 6 bases and the V segment lost 3 bases, leaving 5 bases of the junction unmatched. The V gene's germline CDR1 is SQVTM and CDR2 ANQGSEA.

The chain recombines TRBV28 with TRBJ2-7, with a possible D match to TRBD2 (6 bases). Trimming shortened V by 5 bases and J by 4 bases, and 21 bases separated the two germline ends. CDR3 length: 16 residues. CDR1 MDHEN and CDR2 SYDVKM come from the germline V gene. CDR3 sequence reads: CASSPRGLLLLYEQYF. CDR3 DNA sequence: TGTGCCAGCAGTCCTCGGGGACTCCTCTTGTTGTACGAGCAGTACTTC.

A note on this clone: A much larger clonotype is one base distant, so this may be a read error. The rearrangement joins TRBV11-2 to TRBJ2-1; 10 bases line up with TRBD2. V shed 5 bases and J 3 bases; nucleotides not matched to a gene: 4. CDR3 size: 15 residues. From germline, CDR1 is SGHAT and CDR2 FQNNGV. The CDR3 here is CASSPRTSGYNEQFF. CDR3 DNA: TGTGCCAGCAGCCCCCGGACTAGCGGCTACAATGAGCAGTTCTTC.

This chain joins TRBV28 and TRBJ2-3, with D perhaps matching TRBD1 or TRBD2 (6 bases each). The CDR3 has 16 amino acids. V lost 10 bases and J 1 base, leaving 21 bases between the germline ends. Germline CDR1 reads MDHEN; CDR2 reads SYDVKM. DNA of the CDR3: TGTGCCATAGGGAGCAAGGGGGGCCTTGGCACAGATACGCAGTATTTT. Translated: CAIGSKGGLGTDTQYF. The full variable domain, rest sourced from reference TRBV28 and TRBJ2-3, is DVKVTQSSRYLVKRTGEKVFLECVQDMDHENMFWYRQDPGLGLRLIYFSYDVKMKEKGDIPEGYSVSREKKERFSLILESASTNQTSMYLCAIGSKGGLGTDTQYFGPGTRLTVL.

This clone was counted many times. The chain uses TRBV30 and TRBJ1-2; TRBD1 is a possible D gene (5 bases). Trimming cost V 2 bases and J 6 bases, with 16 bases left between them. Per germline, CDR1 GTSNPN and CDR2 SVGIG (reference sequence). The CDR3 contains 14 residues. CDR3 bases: TGTGCCTGGAGTACCCTGCGGCAGGGCCATGGCTACACCTTC. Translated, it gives CAWSTLRQGHGYTF.

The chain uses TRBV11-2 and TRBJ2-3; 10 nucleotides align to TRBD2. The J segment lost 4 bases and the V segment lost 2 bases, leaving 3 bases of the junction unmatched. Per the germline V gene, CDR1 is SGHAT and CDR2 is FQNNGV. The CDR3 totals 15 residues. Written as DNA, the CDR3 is TGTGCCAGCAGCTTATCAGCGGGAGGGGCAGATACGCAGTATTTT. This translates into CASSLSAGGADTQYF.

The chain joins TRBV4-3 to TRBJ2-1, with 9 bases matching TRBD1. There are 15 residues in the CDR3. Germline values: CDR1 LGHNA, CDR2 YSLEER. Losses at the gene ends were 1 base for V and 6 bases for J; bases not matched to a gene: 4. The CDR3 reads CASSQGDRVVNEQFF. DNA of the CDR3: TGCGCCAGCAGCCAAGGGGACAGGGTAGTCAATGAGCAGTTCTTC.

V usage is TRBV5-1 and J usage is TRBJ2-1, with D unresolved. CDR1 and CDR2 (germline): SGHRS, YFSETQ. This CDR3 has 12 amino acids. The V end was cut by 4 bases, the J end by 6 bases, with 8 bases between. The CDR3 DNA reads TGCGCCAGCAGCGACGAGGTCAATGAGCAGTTCTTC. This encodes CASSDEVNEQFF.

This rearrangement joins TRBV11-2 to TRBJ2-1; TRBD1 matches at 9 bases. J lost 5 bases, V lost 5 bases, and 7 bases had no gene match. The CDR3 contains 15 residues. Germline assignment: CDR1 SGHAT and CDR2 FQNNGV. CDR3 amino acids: CASSTGTGLDNEQFF. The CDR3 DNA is TGTGCCAGCAGCACCGGGACAGGGCTGGACAATGAGCAGTTCTTC.

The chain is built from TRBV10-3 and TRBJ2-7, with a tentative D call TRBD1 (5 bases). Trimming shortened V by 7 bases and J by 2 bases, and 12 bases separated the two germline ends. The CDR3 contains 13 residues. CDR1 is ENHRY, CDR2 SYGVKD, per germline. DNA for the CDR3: TGTGCCATCACCTCGGACAACACCTACGAGCAGTACTTC. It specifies CAITSDNTYEQYF.

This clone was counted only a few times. CDR3 nucleotides: TGTGCCAGCAGTGACGGGACAGGGGTGACAGATACGCAGTATTTT. Translation: CASSDGTGVTDTQYF. The chain joins TRBV6-4 to TRBJ2-3, with 10 bases aligning to TRBD1. CDR3 length: 15 residues. CDR1 MRHNA and CDR2 SNTAGT come from the germline V gene. The J segment lost 3 bases and the V segment lost 2 bases, leaving 2 bases of the junction unmatched.

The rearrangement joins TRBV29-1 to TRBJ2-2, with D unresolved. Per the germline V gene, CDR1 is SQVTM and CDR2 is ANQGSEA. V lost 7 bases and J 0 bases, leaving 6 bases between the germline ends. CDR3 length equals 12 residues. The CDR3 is CSAWTNTGELFF. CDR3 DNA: TGCAGCGCTTGGACGAACACCGGGGAGCTGTTTTTT.

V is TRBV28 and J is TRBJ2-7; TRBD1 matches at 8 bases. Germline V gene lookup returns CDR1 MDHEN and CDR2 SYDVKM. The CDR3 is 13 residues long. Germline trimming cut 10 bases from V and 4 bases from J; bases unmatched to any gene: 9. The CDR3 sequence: CATSQGAAYEQYF. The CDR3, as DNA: TGTGCCACCTCGCAGGGGGCAGCGTACGAGCAGTACTTC.

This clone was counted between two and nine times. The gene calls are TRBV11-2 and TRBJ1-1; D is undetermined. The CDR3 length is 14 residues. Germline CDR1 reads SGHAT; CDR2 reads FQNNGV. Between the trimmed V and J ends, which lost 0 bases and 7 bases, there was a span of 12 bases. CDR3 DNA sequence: TGTGCCAGCAGCTTAGATGCGACAAGTATTGAAGCTTTCTTT. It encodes CASSLDATSIEAFF.

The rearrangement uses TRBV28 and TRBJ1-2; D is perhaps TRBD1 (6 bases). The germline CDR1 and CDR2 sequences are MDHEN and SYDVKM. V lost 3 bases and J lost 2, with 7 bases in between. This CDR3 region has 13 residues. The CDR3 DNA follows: TGTGCCAGCAGTTTGGGACACAACTATGGCTACACCTTC. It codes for CASSLGHNYGYTF.